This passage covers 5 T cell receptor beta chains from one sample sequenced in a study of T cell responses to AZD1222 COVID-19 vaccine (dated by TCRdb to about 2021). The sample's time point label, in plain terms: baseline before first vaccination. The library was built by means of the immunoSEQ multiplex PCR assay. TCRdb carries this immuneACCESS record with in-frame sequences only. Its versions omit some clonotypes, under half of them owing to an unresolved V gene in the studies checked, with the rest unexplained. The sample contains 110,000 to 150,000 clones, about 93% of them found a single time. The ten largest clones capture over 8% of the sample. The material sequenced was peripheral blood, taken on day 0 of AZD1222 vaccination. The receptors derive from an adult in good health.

The CDR3 bases are TGTGCCAGCTCACCACCGGGGACAGGACTCACCGATACGCAGTATTTT. Encoded protein: CASSPPGTGLTDTQYF. The J gene is TRBJ2-3, the V gene TRBV18, with TRBD1 matching over 8 bases. V lost 0 bases to trimming and J lost 6 bases; unmatched junction nucleotides: 8. Per the germline V gene, CDR1 is KGHSH and CDR2 is LQKENI. The CDR3 sequence is 16 residues long.

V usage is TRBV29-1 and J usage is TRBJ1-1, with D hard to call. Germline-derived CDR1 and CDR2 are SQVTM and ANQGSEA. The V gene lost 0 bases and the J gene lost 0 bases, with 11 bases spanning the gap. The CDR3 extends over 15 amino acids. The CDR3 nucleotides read TGCAGCGTTGAAGATCTGAGAGTAATGAACACTGAAGCTTTCTTT. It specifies CSVEDLRVMNTEAFF. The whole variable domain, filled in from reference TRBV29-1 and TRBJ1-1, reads SAVISQKPSRDICQRGTSLTIQCQVDSQVTMMFWYRQQPGQSLTLIATANQGSEATYESGFVIDKFPISRPNLTFSTLTVSNMSPEDSSIYLCSVEDLRVMNTEAFFGQGTRLTVV.

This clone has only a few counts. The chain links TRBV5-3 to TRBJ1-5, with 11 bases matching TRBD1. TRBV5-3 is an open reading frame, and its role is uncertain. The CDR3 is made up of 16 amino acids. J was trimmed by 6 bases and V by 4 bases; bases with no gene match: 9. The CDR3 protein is CARSANPGTGGQPQHF. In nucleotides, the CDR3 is TGTGCCAGAAGCGCGAACCCCGGGACAGGGGGTCAGCCCCAGCATTTT.

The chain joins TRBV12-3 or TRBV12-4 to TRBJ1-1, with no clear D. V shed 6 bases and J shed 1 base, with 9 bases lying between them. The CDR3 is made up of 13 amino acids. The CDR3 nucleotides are TGTGCCAGCAGATCACAAGAGAACACTGAAGCTTTCTTT. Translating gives CASRSQENTEAFF.

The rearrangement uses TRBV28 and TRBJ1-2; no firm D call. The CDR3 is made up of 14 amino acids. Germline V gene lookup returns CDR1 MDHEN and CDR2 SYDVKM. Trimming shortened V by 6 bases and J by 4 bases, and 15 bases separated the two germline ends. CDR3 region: CASSEGGITYGYTF. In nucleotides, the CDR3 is TGTGCCAGCAGCGAAGGAGGCATAACCTATGGCTACACCTTC.